The present T cell receptor beta chain was sequenced within a study of cytomegalovirus exposure and HLA in healthy donors. Whole-study results and caveats: The authors assumed roughly uniform sequencing depth across donors for presence/absence analyses.

A note on this clone: As yet, its antigen is unknown.

PCR was performed using 60 Vbeta and 13 Jbeta primers. This table comes from immunoSEQ multiplex PCR, and its TCRdb copy is limited to in-frame clones, with some not included. This table has approximately 130,000 clones, 72% appearing once. The ends lost 0 bases at V and 3 bases at J; junction bases unmatched: 7. Germline CDR1 and CDR2: SGHTS and YDEGEE. The CDR3 covers 16 residues. Specimen: PBMCs. The receptor's source is a man aged 45-65 years in good health and CMV-seropositive. This sequence joins TRBV5-8 and TRBJ2-3, with 7 bases fitting TRBD1. The CDR3 reads CASSLVGGIGTDTQYF. CDR3 DNA: TGTGCCAGCAGCTTGGTAGGGGGCATCGGGACAGATACGCAGTATTTT.